This T cell receptor (beta chain) was recorded in a study of blood T cell repertoires in COVID-19. Background on the study: PBMCs, B-cell-depleted T cells, or T cells provided the cDNA or gDNA that made up the material.

CDR1 is SGHRS and CDR2 is YFSETQ in the germline V gene. V was clipped by 0 bases and J by 7 bases; unmatched bases: 5. The CDR3 loop spans 15 amino acids. In the original analysis: Reference gene primer amplification gave nucleated cell count estimates. Libraries were prepared by immunoSEQ multiplex PCR; TCRdb keeps only in-frame clonotypes and omits some of them. D and trimming were read from the DNA, whereas the V and J calls and clone size are those reported in that table. The repertoire has 150,000 to 200,000 clones, 70% to 90% of them found once; the top ten carry around 2%. The receptor's source is a man aged 50-60 years who had recovered from COVID-19. The sequenced material came from peripheral blood. The V call is TRBV5-1, the J call TRBJ1-2, with 11 bases identical to TRBD1. Here the CDR3 DNA reads TGCGCCAGCAGCTTGGTCGGACAGGGGGCGACTGGCTACACCTTC. Protein: CASSLVGQGATGYTF.